This T cell receptor (beta chain) is drawn from a study of beta chain features in type 1 diabetes. Broader study findings: The naive, central memory and Treg TCRB repertoires looked more alike in patients than they did in healthy donors.

Every isolated RNA sample was fully reverse transcribed, so sequencing captured expressed TCRB transcripts. Data came from immunoSEQ multiplex PCR; TCRdb stores just in-frame clones and leaves some out. Altogether 810,000 or so clones are present, roughly 15% being singletons, with the ten largest covering 0.023%. In regard to this clone: Antigen unknown.

Germline V gene data show CDR1 as SGHNT and CDR2 as YYREEE (reference sequence). Trimming shortened V by 4 bases and J by 5 bases, and 8 bases separated the two germline ends. The CDR3 runs to 12 residues. The TCR originated in a young woman in good health. The sequencing sample was made of naive CD4+ T cells from blood. This chain links TRBV5-4 with TRBJ2-3, with D tentatively TRBD2 (5 bases). The CDR3 DNA reads TGTGCCAGCAGCCGCGGACTAGATACGCAGTATTTT. It encodes CASSRGLDTQYF.